This TCR beta chain was profiled in a study of blood T cells in healthy people across ages. Overall study findings and caveats: TCR beta diversity correlated strongly with naive T cell percentage.

Through a sample-barcoded 5' primer and a J-beta primer mix, a second PCR was run for about 7 to 12 cycles. One entry per CDR3 protein, called by TCRdb with MiXCR from the 5' RACE reads. Among 1.5 million to 2 million distinct CDR3 sequences, about 39% were seen once, and the ten largest hold more than 20%. V lost 0 bases to trimming and J lost 12 bases, with 14 bases between them. There are 12 residues in the CDR3. CDR1 and CDR2 from the germline V gene are DFQATT and SNEGSKA (reference sequence). Concerning this clonotype itself: Its antigen is not known.

The gene calls are TRBV20-1 and TRBJ2-5; D not certain. The clonotype was recovered from a human donor in good health. The material sequenced was blood. CDR3 bases: TGCAGTGCTAGAGATCTGGTGGGTTTTGAGTACTTC. Translated, it gives CSARDLVGFEYF.